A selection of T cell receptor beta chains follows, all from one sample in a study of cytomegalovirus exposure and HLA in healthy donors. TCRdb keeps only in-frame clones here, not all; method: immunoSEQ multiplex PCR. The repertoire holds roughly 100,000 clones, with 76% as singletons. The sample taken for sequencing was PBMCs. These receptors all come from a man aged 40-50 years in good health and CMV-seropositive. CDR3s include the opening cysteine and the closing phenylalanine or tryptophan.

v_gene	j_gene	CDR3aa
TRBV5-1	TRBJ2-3	CASSLYRGTDTQYF
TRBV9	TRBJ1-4	CASSVAAGALANEKLFF
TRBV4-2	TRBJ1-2	CASSQVRSDGREENYGYTF
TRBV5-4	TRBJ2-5	CASSLEPGAGGRETQYF
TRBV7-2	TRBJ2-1	CASSLAASGGAYQNEQFF
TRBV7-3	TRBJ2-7	CASSSQRESEQYF
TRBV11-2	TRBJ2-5	CASSLVLGTGGKGETQYF
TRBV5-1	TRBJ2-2	CASSLGLAGGLNTGELFF
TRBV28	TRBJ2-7	CASSPPSSGTSGSYEQYF
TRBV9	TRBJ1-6	CASSWEATTGGSPLHF
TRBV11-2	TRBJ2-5	CASSYRTSGGVGETQYF
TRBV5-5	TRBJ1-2	CASSLGDNISYTF
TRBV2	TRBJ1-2	CASIRVQTSGDGYTF
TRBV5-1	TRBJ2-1	CASSWGTSGIEQFF
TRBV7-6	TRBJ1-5	CASSANRDQPQHF
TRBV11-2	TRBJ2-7	CASRTDDGDWYEQYF
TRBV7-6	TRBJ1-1	CASSLGGGIGTEAFF
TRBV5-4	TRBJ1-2	CASSLQDRGLYGYTF
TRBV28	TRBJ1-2	CASSSGLRYGYTF
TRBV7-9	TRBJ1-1	CASSPWGGGKNTEAFF
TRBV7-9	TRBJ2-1	CASIQQTGGRNEQFF
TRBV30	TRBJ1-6	CAWKTGGAFNSPLHF
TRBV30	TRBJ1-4	CAWSVDRTGGDYEKLFF
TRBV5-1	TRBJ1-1	CASSLDGGTVTEAFF
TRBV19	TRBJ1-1	CASSIGGRNEAFF
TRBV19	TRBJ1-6	CASSSTGGNSPLHF
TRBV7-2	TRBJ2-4	CASSLGTSGRAREYF
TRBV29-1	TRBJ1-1	CSVDREGLNTEAFF
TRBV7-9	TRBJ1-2	CASSPAGTGPYGYTF
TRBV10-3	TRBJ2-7	CAITPNPGGESREQYF
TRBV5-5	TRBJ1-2	CASSLDPSTGYYGYTF
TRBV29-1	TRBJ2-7	CSGARGGTTSGSGHEQYF
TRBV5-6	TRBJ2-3	CASSLSRLAVTDTQYF
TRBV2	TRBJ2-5	CASSRDSQETQYF
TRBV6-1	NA	CASSDDWASGSHRSSYEQYF
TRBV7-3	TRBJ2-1	CASSSGLRPNEQFF
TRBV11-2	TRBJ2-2	CASSLGVGELFF